This entry lists 24 T cell receptor beta chains sequenced from one sample in a study of blood T cell repertoires in COVID-19. The table came from immunoSEQ multiplex PCR; TCRdb's copy has only in-frame clones and leaves some out. This sample carries a few hundred thousand clones, more than 85% of them seen once, and the ten largest clones take 2% to 3%. Sequencing was performed on peripheral blood. The source of these receptors is a person aged 18 to 35 with COVID-19, enrolled during active disease.

The chain employs TRBV28 and TRBJ2-7; no clear D. CDR1 is MDHEN and CDR2 is SYDVKM in the germline V gene. The CDR3 covers 17 residues. V was shortened by 2 bases and J by 5 bases, with 22 bases between the two germline ends. CDR3 DNA sequence: TGTGCCAGCAGTTTAATGTTTGTGGCAGGTATTTTGCACGAGCAGTACTTC. Amino acid sequence: CASSLMFVAGILHEQYF.

The rearrangement joins TRBV19 to TRBJ2-5, with TRBD2 as a possible D gene (6 bases). The CDR3 spans 16 residues. Looked up from germline, CDR1 is LNHDA and CDR2 is SQIVND (reference sequence). Trimming removed 4 bases from V and 4 bases from J, with 19 bases in between. Here the CDR3 reads CASSNHRDLWGETQYF. CDR3 DNA: TGTGCCAGTAGTAACCACCGGGACTTGTGGGGAGAGACCCAGTACTTC.

The gene calls are TRBV29-1 and TRBJ2-3, with TRBD2 matching 9 bases. This CDR3 contains 15 residues. Germline CDR1 is SQVTM and CDR2 is ANQGSEA. The trim removed 4 bases at V and 6 bases at J, leaving 11 bases unmatched. The CDR3 sequence is CSVVKLAGRRDTQYF. CDR3 DNA sequence: TGCAGCGTTGTAAAGCTAGCGGGACGGAGGGATACGCAGTATTTT.

This clone was seen only once. CDR3 in amino acids: CASTSHNPGNTIYF. DNA of the CDR3: TGTGCCAGTACCTCGCACAATCCTGGAAACACCATATATTTT. The chain links TRBV19 to TRBJ1-3; D gene ambiguous. The CDR3 totals 14 residues. Germline V gene sequence: CDR1 LNHDA, CDR2 SQIVND (reference sequence). V was trimmed by 7 bases and J by 2 bases, leaving 12 bases between them.

This chain joins TRBV19 and TRBJ2-7; 8 bases align to TRBD1. CDR3 length: 15 amino acids. V trimming: 2 bases; J trimming: 3 bases; junction bases outside the gene matches: 6. Germline V gene data show CDR1 as LNHDA and CDR2 as SQIVND (reference sequence). DNA for the CDR3: TGTGCCAGTAGTATAACGGGACAGGCAAACTACGAGCAGTACTTC. This codes for CASSITGQANYEQYF.

The CDR3 coding sequence is TGCGCCAGCACCTCGGGACTAGCGGGAGGCGAGCAGTACTTC. Translation gives CASTSGLAGGEQYF. The chain combines TRBV10-1 with TRBJ2-7; 15 bases align to TRBD2. V was pared by 7 bases and J by 6 bases, with 4 bases of the junction left unmatched. This CDR3 contains 14 residues. CDR1 and CDR2 (germline): WNHNN, SYGVQD (reference sequence).

The V gene is TRBV7-3, the J gene TRBJ2-3, with D perhaps TRBD1 (5 bases). V lost 5 bases, J lost 3 bases, and 12 bases lay in between. Germline values: CDR1 SGHTA, CDR2 FQGTGA. The CDR3 is 14 residues long. This CDR3 is CASSPRTPTDTQYF. The CDR3 coding sequence is TGTGCCAGCAGCCCCCGGACACCGACAGATACGCAGTATTTT.

V gene TRBV9 combines with J gene TRBJ2-5; weak D call: TRBD1 (6 bases). This CDR3 comprises 15 residues. V was clipped by 2 bases and J by 3 bases, with 14 bases between them. Germline CDR1 is SGDLS and CDR2 is YYNGEE. CDR3: CASSVAGAEEETQYF. The CDR3 DNA reads TGTGCCAGCAGCGTGGCAGGGGCTGAGGAAGAGACCCAGTACTTC.

This chain joins TRBV6-1 and TRBJ1-1, with D uncertain. From germline, CDR1 is MNHNS and CDR2 SASEGT. Trimming left V 1 base short and J 1 base short, with 10 bases between. This CDR3 is built from 15 residues. CDR3 bases: TGTGCCAGCAGTGAAGAGCTCCTAAGGAACACTGAAGCTTTCTTT. Translation: CASSEELLRNTEAFF.

The V gene is TRBV19, the J gene TRBJ2-7, with 11 bases identical to TRBD2. The CDR3 sequence is 14 residues long. V dropped 10 bases and J dropped 0; count of bases not matched to a gene: 5. Per the germline V gene, CDR1 is LNHDA and CDR2 is SQIVND (reference sequence). This chain's CDR3 is CATATSGSSYEQYF. The CDR3 region has the DNA TGTGCCACGGCTACTAGCGGGAGCTCCTACGAGCAGTACTTC.

The chain carries TRBV5-4 and TRBJ1-2; no definite D call. V was cut by 0 bases and J by 5 bases, with 8 bases left in between. In germline, CDR1 is SGHNT, CDR2 YYREEE (reference sequence). This CDR3 contains 13 residues. CDR3 nucleotides: TGTGCCAGCAGCTTGGAACAGTTTTATGGCTACACCTTC. Translated: CASSLEQFYGYTF.

This chain uses TRBV19 with TRBJ1-5, with 8 bases matching TRBD1. Germline CDR1 is LNHDA and CDR2 is SQIVND (reference sequence). V shed 1 base and J 5 bases; nucleotides not matched to a gene: 10. The CDR3 contains 17 residues. CDR3 sequence reads: CASSIGVGQGWDQPQHF. CDR3 DNA sequence: TGTGCCAGTAGTATAGGGGTCGGACAGGGCTGGGATCAGCCCCAGCATTTT.

This chain uses TRBV11-2 with TRBJ2-7; the match to TRBD2 covers 11 bases. In germline, CDR1 is SGHAT, CDR2 FQNNGV. V lost 8 bases and J lost 3; bases outside the gene matches: 3. There are 13 residues in the CDR3. The CDR3 nucleotides read TGTGCCAGCCGACTAGCGGGACTCTACGAGCAGTACTTC. The encoded protein is CASRLAGLYEQYF.

This chain connects TRBV5-6 to TRBJ2-3, with TRBD2 identical over 10 bases. Germline V CDR1 and CDR2: SGHDT, YYEEEE. V shed 1 base and J 3 bases; nucleotides not matched to a gene: 8. CDR3 length equals 17 residues. The CDR3 sequence: CASSLWVGLAATDTQYF. Written as DNA, the CDR3 is TGTGCCAGCAGCTTGTGGGTCGGACTAGCGGCAACAGATACGCAGTATTTT. The full variable domain, with the rest looked up from reference TRBV5-6 and TRBJ2-3, is DAGVTQSPTHLIKTRGQQVTLRCSPKSGHDTVSWYQQALGQGPQFIFQYYEEEERQRGNFPDRFSGHQFPNYSSELNVNALLLGDSALYLCASSLWVGLAATDTQYFGPGTRLTVL.

The rearrangement links TRBV28 to TRBJ1-5, with a tentative D call TRBD1 (5 bases). This CDR3 is 14 amino acids long. The germline CDR1 and CDR2 sequences are MDHEN and SYDVKM. V was cut by 6 bases and J by 0 bases, with 9 bases left in between. The CDR3 reads CASSRRDSNQPQHF. DNA for the CDR3: TGTGCCAGCAGCCGCAGGGATAGCAATCAGCCCCAGCATTTT.

The V call is TRBV5-1, the J call TRBJ2-1, with D possibly TRBD1 on 6 matching bases. The CDR3 runs 15 residues. Germline CDR1 reads SGHRS; CDR2 reads YFSETQ. V was cut by 8 bases and J by 4 bases, with 19 bases left in between. The DNA of the CDR3 is TGCGCCAGTAGGAGCGAGGGCCAGGGGTACAATGAGCAGTTCTTC. Encoded protein: CASRSEGQGYNEQFF.

V usage is TRBV29-1 and J usage is TRBJ1-1; 7 bases fit TRBD1. The CDR3 length is 16 residues. From germline, CDR1 is SQVTM and CDR2 ANQGSEA. The CDR3 DNA is TGCACCATTCTCGGCCCCCCGGGACAGACTAACACTGAAGCTTTCTTT. This gives the protein CTILGPPGQTNTEAFF. Full variable domain (outside the CDR3, taken from reference TRBV29-1 and TRBJ1-1): SAVISQKPSRDICQRGTSLTIQCQVDSQVTMMFWYRQQPGQSLTLIATANQGSEATYESGFVIDKFPISRPNLTFSTLTVSNMSPEDSSIYLCTILGPPGQTNTEAFFGQGTRLTVV.

The chain uses TRBV10-3 and TRBJ2-3; the match to TRBD2 covers 10 bases. Germline loops: CDR1 ENHRY, CDR2 SYGVKD. Losses at the gene ends were 3 bases for V and 1 base for J; bases not matched to a gene: 4. The length of the CDR3 is 16 residues. The chain's CDR3 is CAISDRTSGRTDTQYF. CDR3 DNA sequence: TGTGCCATCAGTGATAGGACTAGCGGCCGCACAGATACGCAGTATTTT.

The chain carries TRBV11-2 and TRBJ2-7; 8 nucleotides match TRBD2. The CDR3 runs 15 residues. From germline, CDR1 is SGHAT and CDR2 FQNNGV. Unmatched junction bases numbered 8, after V lost 3 bases and J lost 4 bases. The CDR3 protein is CASSFPGLVEYEQYF. The CDR3 DNA is TGTGCCAGCAGCTTTCCGGGACTAGTAGAGTACGAGCAGTACTTC.

V gene TRBV6-5 combines with J gene TRBJ2-7; unclear D gene. CDR1 MNHEY and CDR2 SVGAGI come from the germline V gene. CDR3 length equals 11 residues. Trimming removed 4 bases at V and 7 bases at J, with 8 bases between. CDR3 amino acids: CASSSSIEQYF. CDR3 DNA sequence: TGTGCCAGCAGTTCCTCTATTGAGCAGTACTTC.

The chain couples TRBV7-9 to TRBJ2-2, with no clear D. CDR1 is SEHNR, CDR2 FQNEAQ, per germline (reference sequence). The CDR3 covers 14 residues. V lost 1 base and J 4 bases, leaving 7 bases between the germline ends. In nucleotides, the CDR3 is TGTGCCAGCAGCTTAGTGAGGAGCACCGGGGAGCTGTTTTTT. This translates into CASSLVRSTGELFF.

This chain's CDR3 is CASSETTETQYF. The CDR3 nucleotides are TGTGCCAGCAGCGAGACTACCGAGACCCAGTACTTC. This chain links TRBV12-3 or TRBV12-4 with TRBJ2-5; possibly TRBD2 for D (5 bases). Trimming removed 6 bases at V and 5 bases at J, with 10 bases between. The CDR3 spans 12 residues.

The chain joins TRBV9 to TRBJ1-1, with D maybe TRBD1 (5 bases). Germline V CDR1 and CDR2: SGDLS, YYNGEE. The CDR3 is 14 residues long. Trimming removed 0 bases at V and 8 bases at J, with 14 bases between. CDR3 DNA sequence: TGTGCCAGCAGCGTAGATCCGCGGACAACGGAAGCTTTCTTT. This translates into CASSVDPRTTEAFF.

The chain links TRBV5-6 to TRBJ2-5; D gene ambiguous. Germline CDR1 is SGHDT and CDR2 is YYEEEE. The CDR3 length is 14 residues. V was pared by 4 bases and J by 1 base, with 11 bases between. This chain's CDR3 is CASSPAELQETQYF. Here the CDR3 DNA reads TGTGCCAGCAGCCCCGCGGAGCTCCAAGAGACCCAGTACTTC.